This TCR beta chain was obtained from a study of cytomegalovirus exposure and HLA in healthy donors. PCR primers comprised 60 Vbeta and 13 Jbeta primers. TCRdb keeps only in-frame clones here, not all; method: immunoSEQ multiplex PCR. The repertoire consists of tens of thousands of clones, with roughly 80% occurring once and the leading ten covering roughly 2%. V was trimmed by 8 bases and J by 4 bases, leaving 20 bases between them. This CDR3 has 15 amino acids. CDR1 is LNHDA, CDR2 SQIVND, per germline (reference sequence). The sequenced sample consisted of PBMCs. This sequence joins TRBV19 and TRBJ1-2; the D gene is possibly TRBD1 (6 bases). The receptor comes from a middle-aged man in good health and CMV-seronegative. CDR3 sequence (DNA): TGTGCCAGTGTGCCCGGGAACAGGGTGCTCTATGGCTACACCTTC. Translation gives CASVPGNRVLYGYTF. Full variable domain (rest looked up from reference TRBV19 and TRBJ1-2): DGGITQSPKYLFRKEGQNVTLSCEQNLNHDAMYWYRQDPGQGLRLIYYSQIVNDFQKGDIAEGYSVSREKKESFPLTVTSAQKNPTAFYLCASVPGNRVLYGYTFGSGTRLTVV.